This entry is about one T cell receptor beta chain. Researchers took RNA transcripts and amplified TCR beta CDR3 regions from them. The first-round RT-PCR employed HTBI primers together with the Qiagen OneStep RT-PCR kit. A multiplex PCR was then performed as the second round. TCRdb reprocessed the multiplex PCR reads with MiXCR, giving one entry per CDR3 protein. The sample lists 1 million to 1.3 million distinct CDR3 sequences; about two fifths were seen once. Germline assignment: CDR1 SGHRS and CDR2 YFSETQ. The V and J ends lost 0 bases and 1 base respectively, with 13 bases between them. This CDR3 is 16 amino acids long. This sample was included in a study of Graves' ophthalmopathy and Graves' hyperthyroidism.

Sequencing used peripheral blood or thyroid tissue (not recorded which). The TCR was taken from an adult man with Graves' hyperthyroidism. This rearrangement joins TRBV5-1 to TRBJ1-1, with D unclear. This chain's CDR3 is CASSLDLSRTNTEAFF. The CDR3 DNA sequence: TGCGCCAGCAGCTTGGATTTGTCCCGGACGAACACTGAAGCTTTCTTT.